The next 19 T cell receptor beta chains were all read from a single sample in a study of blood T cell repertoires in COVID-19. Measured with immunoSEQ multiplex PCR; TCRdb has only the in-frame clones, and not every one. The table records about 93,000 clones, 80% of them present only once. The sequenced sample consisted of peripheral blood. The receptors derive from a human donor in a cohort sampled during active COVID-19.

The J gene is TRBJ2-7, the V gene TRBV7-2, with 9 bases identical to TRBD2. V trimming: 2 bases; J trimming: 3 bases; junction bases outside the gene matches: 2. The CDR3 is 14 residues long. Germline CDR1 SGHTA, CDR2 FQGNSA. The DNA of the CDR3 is TGTGCCAGCAGCTTAAGTAGCGGGGGCTACGAGCAGTACTTC. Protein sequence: CASSLSSGGYEQYF.

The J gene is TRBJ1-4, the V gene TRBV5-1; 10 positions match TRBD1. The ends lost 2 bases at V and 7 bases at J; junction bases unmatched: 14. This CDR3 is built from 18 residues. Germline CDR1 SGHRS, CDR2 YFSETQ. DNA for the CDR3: TGCGCCAGCAGCTTCTCCCAACGTCGGACAGGGGGGGGTGAAAAACTGTTTTTT. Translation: CASSFSQRRTGGGEKLFF. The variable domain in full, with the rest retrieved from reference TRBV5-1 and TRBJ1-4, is KAGVTQTPRYLIKTRGQQVTLSCSPISGHRSVSWYQQTPGQGLQFLFEYFSETQRNKGNFPGRFSGRQFSNSRSEMNVSTLELGDSALYLCASSFSQRRTGGGEKLFFGSGTQLSVL.

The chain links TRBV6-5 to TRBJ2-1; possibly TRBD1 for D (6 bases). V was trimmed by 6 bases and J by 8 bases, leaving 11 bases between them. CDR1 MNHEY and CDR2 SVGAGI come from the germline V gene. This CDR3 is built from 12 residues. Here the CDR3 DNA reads TGTGCCAGCAGCCGGAACAGGGATGAGCAGTTCTTC. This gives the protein CASSRNRDEQFF.

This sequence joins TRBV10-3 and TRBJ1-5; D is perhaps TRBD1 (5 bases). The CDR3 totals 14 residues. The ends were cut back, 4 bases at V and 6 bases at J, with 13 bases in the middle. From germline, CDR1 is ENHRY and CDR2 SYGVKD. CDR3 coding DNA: TGTGCCATCAGTGTGGGTAATCAGGGTCAGCCCCAGCATTTT. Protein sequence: CAISVGNQGQPQHF.

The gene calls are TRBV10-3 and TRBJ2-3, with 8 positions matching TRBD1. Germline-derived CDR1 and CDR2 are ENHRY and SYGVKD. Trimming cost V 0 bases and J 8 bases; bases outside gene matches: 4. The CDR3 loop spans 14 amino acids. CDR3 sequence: CAISESQQGGTQYF. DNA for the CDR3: TGTGCCATCAGTGAGTCGCAACAGGGGGGTACGCAGTATTTT.

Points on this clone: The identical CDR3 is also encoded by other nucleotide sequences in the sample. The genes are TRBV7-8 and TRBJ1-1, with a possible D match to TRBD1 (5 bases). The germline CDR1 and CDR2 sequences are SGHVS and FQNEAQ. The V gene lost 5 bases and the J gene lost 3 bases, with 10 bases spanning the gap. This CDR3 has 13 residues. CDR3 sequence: CASSTRQYTEAFF. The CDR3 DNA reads TGTGCCAGCAGCACCCGACAGTACACTGAAGCTTTCTTT.

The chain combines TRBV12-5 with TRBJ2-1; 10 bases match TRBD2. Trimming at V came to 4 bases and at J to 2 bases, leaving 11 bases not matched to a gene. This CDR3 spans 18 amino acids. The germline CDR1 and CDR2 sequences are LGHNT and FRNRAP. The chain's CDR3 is CASGSSERTSGAYNEQFF. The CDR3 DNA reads TGTGCTAGTGGTTCCTCCGAACGGACTAGCGGAGCCTACAATGAGCAGTTCTTC.

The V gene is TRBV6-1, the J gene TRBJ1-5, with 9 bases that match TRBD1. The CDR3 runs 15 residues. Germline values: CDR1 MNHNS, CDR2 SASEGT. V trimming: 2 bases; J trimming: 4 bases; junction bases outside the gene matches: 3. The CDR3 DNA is TGTGCCAGCAGTGAACTGGGGACAGGGAATCAGCCCCAGCATTTT. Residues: CASSELGTGNQPQHF.

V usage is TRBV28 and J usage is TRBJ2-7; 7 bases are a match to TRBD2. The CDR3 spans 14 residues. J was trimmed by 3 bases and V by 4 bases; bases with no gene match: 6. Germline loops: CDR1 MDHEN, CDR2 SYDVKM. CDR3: CASSWGGLSYEQYF. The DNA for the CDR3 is TGTGCCAGCAGTTGGGGGGGACTGAGCTACGAGCAGTACTTC.

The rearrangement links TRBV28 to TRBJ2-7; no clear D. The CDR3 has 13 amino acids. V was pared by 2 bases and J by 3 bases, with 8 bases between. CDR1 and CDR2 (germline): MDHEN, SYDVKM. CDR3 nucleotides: TGTGCCAGCAGTTTACAACTCTTCTACGAGCAGTACTTC. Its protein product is CASSLQLFYEQYF.

CDR3: CASRPDRGPSYNEQFF. The CDR3 DNA follows: TGTGCCAGCAGACCCGACAGGGGCCCTTCCTACAATGAGCAGTTCTTC. The chain carries TRBV5-8 and TRBJ2-1; 8 bases are shared with TRBD1. Germline lookup yields CDR1 SGHTS and CDR2 YDEGEE. The CDR3 extends over 16 amino acids. The junction had 8 bases not matched to a gene; V was cut back by 5 bases and J by 1 base.

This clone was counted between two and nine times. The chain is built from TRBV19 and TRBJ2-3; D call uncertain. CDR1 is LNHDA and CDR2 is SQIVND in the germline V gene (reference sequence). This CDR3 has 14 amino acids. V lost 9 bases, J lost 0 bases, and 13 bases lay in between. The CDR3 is CASADISSTDTQYF. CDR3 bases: TGTGCCAGCGCTGACATCTCCAGCACAGATACGCAGTATTTT.

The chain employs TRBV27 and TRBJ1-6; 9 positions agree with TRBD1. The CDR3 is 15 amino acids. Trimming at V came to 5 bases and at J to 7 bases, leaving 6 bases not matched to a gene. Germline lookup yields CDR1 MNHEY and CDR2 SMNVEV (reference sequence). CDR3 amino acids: CASSSLGQGNSPLHF. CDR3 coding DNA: TGTGCCAGCAGTAGCCTCGGACAGGGGAATTCACCCCTCCACTTT.

This CDR3 reads CASIKGGRTNEQFF. The CDR3 DNA follows: TGTGCCAGCATTAAGGGCGGGAGAACGAATGAGCAGTTCTTC. The rearrangement joins TRBV28 to TRBJ2-1, with 7 bases identical to TRBD2. In germline, CDR1 is MDHEN, CDR2 SYDVKM. Trimming cost V 7 bases and J 7 bases; bases outside gene matches: 10. The length of the CDR3 is 14 residues.

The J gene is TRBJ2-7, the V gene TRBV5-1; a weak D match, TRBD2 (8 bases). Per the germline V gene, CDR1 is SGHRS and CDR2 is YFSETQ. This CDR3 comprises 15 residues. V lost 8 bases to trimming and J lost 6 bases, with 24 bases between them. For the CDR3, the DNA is TGCGCCAGTACCCCAGGGGGAGCGGGGGCCTTCGAGCAGTACTTC. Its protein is CASTPGGAGAFEQYF.

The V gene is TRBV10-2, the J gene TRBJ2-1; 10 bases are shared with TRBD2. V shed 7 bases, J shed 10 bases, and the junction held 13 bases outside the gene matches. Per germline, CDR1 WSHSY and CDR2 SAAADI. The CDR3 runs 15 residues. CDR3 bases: TGCGCCAGCAAAGCTACCGGTGGACTAGCGGACGAGCAGTTCTTC. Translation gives CASKATGGLADEQFF.

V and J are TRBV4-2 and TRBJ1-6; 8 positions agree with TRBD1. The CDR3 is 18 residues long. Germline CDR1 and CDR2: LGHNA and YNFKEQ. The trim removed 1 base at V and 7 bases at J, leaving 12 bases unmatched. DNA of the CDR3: TGTGCCAGCAGCCAAGGAACGGGAATGGACAGGGCAAATTCACCCCTCCACTTT. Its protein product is CASSQGTGMDRANSPLHF.

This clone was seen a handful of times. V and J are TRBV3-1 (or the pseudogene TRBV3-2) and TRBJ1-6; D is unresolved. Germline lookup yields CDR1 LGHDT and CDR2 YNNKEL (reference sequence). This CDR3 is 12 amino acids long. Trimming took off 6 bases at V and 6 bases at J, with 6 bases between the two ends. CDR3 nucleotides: TGTGCCAGCAGGGGCACTAATTCACCCCTCCACTTT. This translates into CASRGTNSPLHF.

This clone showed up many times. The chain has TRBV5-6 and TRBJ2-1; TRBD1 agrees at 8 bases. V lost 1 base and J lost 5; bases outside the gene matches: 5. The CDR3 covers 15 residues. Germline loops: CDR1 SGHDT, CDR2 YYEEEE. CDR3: CASSLKDRDNNEQFF. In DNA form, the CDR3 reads TGTGCCAGCAGCTTGAAGGACAGGGACAACAATGAGCAGTTCTTC.